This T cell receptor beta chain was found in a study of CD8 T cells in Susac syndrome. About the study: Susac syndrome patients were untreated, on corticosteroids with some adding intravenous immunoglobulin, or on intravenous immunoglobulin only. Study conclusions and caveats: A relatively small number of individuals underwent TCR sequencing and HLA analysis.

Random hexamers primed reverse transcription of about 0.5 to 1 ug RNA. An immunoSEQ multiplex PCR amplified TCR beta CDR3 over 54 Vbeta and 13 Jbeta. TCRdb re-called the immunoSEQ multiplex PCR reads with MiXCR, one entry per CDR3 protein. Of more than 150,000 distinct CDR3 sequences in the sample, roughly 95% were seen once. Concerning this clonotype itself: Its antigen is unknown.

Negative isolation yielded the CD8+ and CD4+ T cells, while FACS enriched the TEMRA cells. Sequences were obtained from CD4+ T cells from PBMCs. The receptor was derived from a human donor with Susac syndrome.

In nucleotides, the CDR3 is TGCAGCGGAGGGGCGACGAGCTCCTACAATGAGCAGTTCTTC. The encoded protein is CSGGATSSYNEQFF. The chain joins TRBV29-1 to TRBJ2-1; TRBD1 or TRBD2 may be the D gene (5 bases each). V was shortened by 7 bases and J by 0 bases, with 13 bases between the two germline ends. Germline V gene data show CDR1 as SQVTM and CDR2 as ANQGSEA. The CDR3 sequence is 14 residues long.